This entry concerns a single T cell receptor (beta chain). Antigen specificity is unknown. This specimen belongs to a study of CD8 T cells in ankylosing spondylitis. Study results and caveats: Those disease-linked clones were CD8+; they were also relatively rare in peripheral blood. Some motif variants were previously reported in reactive arthritis synovial fluid and blood. A motif in TCR beta, a set of roughly eight highly homologous variants, appeared characteristic of ankylosing spondylitis blood.

TCRdb reprocessed the 5' RACE reads with MiXCR, giving one entry per CDR3 protein. The sample includes roughly 150,000 distinct CDR3 sequences, under 35% seen only once; the top ten take 6%. Germline loops: CDR1 SGHRS, CDR2 YFSETQ. The length of the CDR3 is 12 residues. V lost 4 bases to trimming and J lost 10 bases, with 14 bases between them. This rearrangement joins TRBV5-1 to TRBJ1-1, with D tentatively TRBD1 (5 bases). Specimen: synovial fluid, either unsorted or a sorted T cell fraction (not recorded which). This receptor was obtained from a male donor with ankylosing spondylitis. DNA of the CDR3: TGCGCCAGCAGCGTGGTAGGGGAGCCAGCTTTCTTT. Protein product: CASSVVGEPAFF.